The 25 T cell receptor beta chains reported below all come from one sample, sequenced in a study of blood T cell repertoires in COVID-19. Data came from immunoSEQ multiplex PCR; TCRdb stores just in-frame clones and leaves some out. The profile shows 150,000 to 200,000 clones, more than 75% of them singletons. Material: peripheral blood. The receptor source for this set is a woman aged 18-35 years who had recovered from COVID-19.

The J gene is TRBJ1-1, the V gene TRBV7-9; unclear D gene. CDR1 and CDR2 (germline): SEHNR, FQNEAQ (reference sequence). V was cut by 5 bases and J by 3 bases, with 10 bases left in between. This CDR3 comprises 13 residues. CDR3 coding DNA: TGTGCCAGCAGCCCGGGAGGGTACACTGAAGCTTTCTTT. Its protein is CASSPGGYTEAFF.

This sequence joins TRBV6-5 and TRBJ2-1; D might be TRBD2 (6 bases). V was pared by 2 bases and J by 7 bases, with 18 bases between. CDR3 length: 16 amino acids. The germline V gene encodes CDR1 MNHEY and CDR2 SVGAGI. The CDR3 reads CASSYDSGLPGNEQFF. The CDR3 DNA reads as TGTGCCAGCAGTTACGATTCGGGACTCCCTGGGAATGAGCAGTTCTTC.

This chain joins TRBV9 and TRBJ1-1; 7 bases fit TRBD1. This CDR3 contains 14 residues. Germline lookup yields CDR1 SGDLS and CDR2 YYNGEE. Losses at the gene ends were 3 bases for V and 1 base for J; bases not matched to a gene: 3. In nucleotides, the CDR3 is TGTGCCAGCAGCGAAGGGGGCGGGAACACTGAAGCTTTCTTT. Residues: CASSEGGGNTEAFF.

This sequence joins TRBV5-1 and TRBJ1-1, with D possibly being TRBD1 (5 bases). This CDR3 is 13 amino acids long. The V gene lost 4 bases and the J gene lost 5 bases, with 12 bases spanning the gap. Germline CDR1 reads SGHRS; CDR2 reads YFSETQ. The CDR3: CASSPQGGTEAFF. DNA of the CDR3: TGCGCCAGCAGCCCTCAGGGAGGGACTGAAGCTTTCTTT. The variable domain in full, with the rest retrieved from reference TRBV5-1 and TRBJ1-1, is KAGVTQTPRYLIKTRGQQVTLSCSPISGHRSVSWYQQTPGQGLQFLFEYFSETQRNKGNFPGRFSGRQFSNSRSEMNVSTLELGDSALYLCASSPQGGTEAFFGQGTRLTVV.

DNA of the CDR3: TGTGCCAGCAGTTTATGGAGAAACACTGAAGCTTTCTTT. It translates to CASSLWRNTEAFF. The chain employs TRBV12-3 or TRBV12-4 and TRBJ1-1; D is uncertain. Trimming pared 2 bases from V and 2 bases from J, leaving 6 bases between. The CDR3 extends over 13 amino acids.

The rearrangement links TRBV18 to TRBJ1-3; D perhaps matches TRBD1 (6 bases). Germline values: CDR1 KGHSH, CDR2 LQKENI. The CDR3 has 15 residues. The V end lost 4 bases, the J end lost 4 bases, and 14 bases lay between the germline ends. The chain's CDR3 is CASSHGRGAGNTIYF. CDR3 DNA: TGTGCCAGCTCACATGGCAGGGGAGCCGGAAACACCATATATTTT.

The genes are TRBV7-9 and TRBJ2-7; no definite D call. This CDR3 comprises 14 residues. CDR1 SEHNR and CDR2 FQNEAQ come from the germline V gene (reference sequence). Trimming took 1 base from V and 0 from J, leaving 7 bases between them. The CDR3 nucleotides are TGTGCCAGCAGCTTAGTCCCAGGCTCCTACGAGCAGTACTTC. This codes for CASSLVPGSYEQYF.

CDR3: CASSEVHEQFF. In DNA form, the CDR3 reads TGTGCCAGCAGTGAGGTGCATGAGCAGTTCTTC. The genes are TRBV12-3 or TRBV12-4 and TRBJ2-1; no reliable D call. Trimming removed 5 bases from V and 8 bases from J, with 7 bases in between. This CDR3 comprises 11 residues.

This chain uses TRBV7-3 with TRBJ2-3; TRBD2 aligns across 7 bases. Germline lookup yields CDR1 SGHTA and CDR2 FQGTGA. The CDR3 runs to 16 residues. Trimming took 1 base from V and 2 from J; bases not matched to a gene: 6. CDR3 coding DNA: TGTGCCAGCAGCTTAATCGTGGGGGGGTCCACAGATACGCAGTATTTT. Its protein is CASSLIVGGSTDTQYF.

V gene TRBV7-8 combines with J gene TRBJ2-7; TRBD2 matches at 8 bases. Germline V lookup: CDR1 SGHVS, CDR2 FQNEAQ. The CDR3 covers 15 residues. Trimming took 5 bases from V and 5 from J; bases not matched to a gene: 11. CDR3 nucleotides: TGTGCCAGCAGCCCCCTCATAGCGGGGTTAAACGAGCAGTACTTC. Translating it yields CASSPLIAGLNEQYF.

The genes are TRBV4-1 and TRBJ1-4, with 8 bases fitting TRBD1. With V trimmed by 2 bases and J by 0 bases, 5 bases remained unmatched. The CDR3 runs to 17 residues. Looked up from germline, CDR1 is MGHRA and CDR2 is YSYEKL. For the CDR3, the DNA is TGCGCCAGCAGCCAACGGACAGGGAGTTCAACTAATGAAAAACTGTTTTTT. It translates to CASSQRTGSSTNEKLFF.

Only a few counts were recorded for this clone. The rearrangement uses TRBV20-1 and TRBJ2-3, with TRBD2 matching 12 bases. Germline loops: CDR1 DFQATT, CDR2 SNEGSKA (reference sequence). V shed 3 bases and J 2 bases; nucleotides not matched to a gene: 9. This CDR3 has 17 amino acids. This chain's CDR3 is CSASQRTSGALTDTQYF. The CDR3 nucleotides read TGCAGTGCTAGTCAGAGGACTAGCGGGGCCCTCACAGATACGCAGTATTTT.

The V and J genes are TRBV19 and TRBJ2-1; 8 nucleotides agree with TRBD2. J gave up 5 bases and V 7 bases, and 10 bases lay outside the gene matches. The CDR3 spans 15 residues. The germline V gene has CDR1 LNHDA and CDR2 SQIVND (reference sequence). This CDR3 reads CASTSPGGNHNEQFF. In DNA form, the CDR3 reads TGTGCCAGTACCAGTCCGGGGGGGAATCACAATGAGCAGTTCTTC. Full variable domain (remainder filled in from reference TRBV19 and TRBJ2-1): DGGITQSPKYLFRKEGQNVTLSCEQNLNHDAMYWYRQDPGQGLRLIYYSQIVNDFQKGDIAEGYSVSREKKESFPLTVTSAQKNPTAFYLCASTSPGGNHNEQFFGPGTRLTVL.

The rearrangement joins TRBV6-6 to TRBJ1-5; 9 bases match TRBD1. The trim removed 8 bases at V and 3 bases at J, leaving 8 bases unmatched. Germline loops: CDR1 MNHNY, CDR2 SVGAGI (reference sequence). The CDR3 loop spans 15 amino acids. The CDR3 bases are TGTGCCAGCTGTTCCGGGACAGGGAACAATCAGCCCCAGCATTTT. Protein: CASCSGTGNNQPQHF.

This chain's CDR3 is CASSIGRISSGANVLTF. CDR3 sequence (DNA): TGTGCCAGTAGTATAGGCAGGATAAGCTCTGGGGCCAACGTCCTGACTTTC. The chain joins TRBV19 to TRBJ2-6; D gene unclear. In germline, CDR1 is LNHDA, CDR2 SQIVND (reference sequence). Deletions cut 1 base from V and 0 bases from J, with 10 bases between. The CDR3 length is 17 residues.

The chain couples TRBV7-3 to TRBJ2-3, with TRBD2 identical over 10 bases. The CDR3 runs 15 residues. Looked up from germline, CDR1 is SGHTA and CDR2 is FQGTGA. The ends lost 4 bases at V and 8 bases at J; junction bases unmatched: 9. The CDR3 DNA sequence: TGTGCCAGCAGCTCTACGGGGCTAGCGGGAGTTACGCAGTATTTT. Its protein is CASSSTGLAGVTQYF.

The rearrangement uses TRBV19 and TRBJ2-5; 9 bases are shared with TRBD2. The CDR3 is 15 residues long. V was pared by 2 bases and J by 5 bases, with 6 bases of the junction left unmatched. The germline V gene encodes CDR1 LNHDA and CDR2 SQIVND (reference sequence). CDR3: CASSIKRTSEETQYF. CDR3 DNA sequence: TGTGCCAGTAGTATAAAGCGGACTAGCGAGGAGACCCAGTACTTC.

The gene calls are TRBV11-2 and TRBJ2-7; D is ambiguous. Trimming shortened V by 1 base and J by 2 bases, and 9 bases separated the two germline ends. This CDR3 is built from 14 residues. Germline CDR1 and CDR2: SGHAT and FQNNGV. In DNA, the CDR3 is TGTGCCAGCAGCTTAGTCCGCGGCACCTACGAGCAGTACGTC. Amino acid sequence: CASSLVRGTYEQYV.

The chain combines TRBV4-2 with TRBJ2-2; 7 bases align to TRBD2. The germline CDR1 and CDR2 sequences are LGHNA and YNFKEQ. The CDR3 is 16 residues long. Trimming took 1 base from V and 5 from J; bases not matched to a gene: 7. CDR3: CASSQGGLPGTGELFF. The CDR3 nucleotides are TGTGCCAGCAGCCAAGGGGGACTACCGGGGACCGGGGAGCTGTTTTTT.

J is TRBJ1-3 and V is TRBV7-8; 7 bases are shared with TRBD1. V was pared by 4 bases and J by 0 bases, with 15 bases of the junction left unmatched. Germline assignment: CDR1 SGHVS and CDR2 FQNEAQ. CDR3 size: 19 residues. CDR3 region: CASSSRVRDSYFSGNTIYF. The CDR3 DNA sequence: TGTGCCAGCAGCTCGCGGGTCCGGGACAGCTACTTCTCTGGAAACACCATATATTTT. Variable domain in full (rest from reference TRBV7-8 and TRBJ1-3): GAGVSQSPRYKVAKRGQDVALRCDPISGHVSLFWYQQALGQGPEFLTYFQNEAQLDKSGLPSDRFFAERPEGSVSTLKIQRTQQEDSAVYLCASSSRVRDSYFSGNTIYFGEGSWLTVV.

This clone has just a few counts. The chain recombines TRBV20-1 with TRBJ2-5; no definite D call. V was clipped by 6 bases and J by 2 bases, with 4 bases between them. Per the germline V gene, CDR1 is DFQATT and CDR2 is SNEGSKA (reference sequence). The CDR3 is made up of 10 amino acids. The CDR3 loop reads CSAQQETQYF. The CDR3 DNA is TGCAGTGCACAACAAGAGACCCAGTACTTC.

The chain is built from TRBV29-1 and TRBJ2-5, with a possible D match to TRBD1 (5 bases). The CDR3 has 12 amino acids. Trimming left V 2 bases short and J 5 bases short, with 9 bases between. Germline CDR1 and CDR2: SQVTM and ANQGSEA. This CDR3 reads CSVEPGFETQYF. The CDR3 DNA reads TGCAGCGTTGAACCAGGGTTTGAGACCCAGTACTTC. Drawing the rest from reference TRBV29-1 and TRBJ2-5, the complete variable domain is SAVISQKPSRDICQRGTSLTIQCQVDSQVTMMFWYRQQPGQSLTLIATANQGSEATYESGFVIDKFPISRPNLTFSTLTVSNMSPEDSSIYLCSVEPGFETQYFGPGTRLLVL.

The V gene is TRBV7-8, the J gene TRBJ2-3; the match to TRBD1 covers 9 bases. The CDR3 has 18 amino acids. The trim removed 0 bases at V and 7 bases at J, leaving 14 bases unmatched. Germline CDR1 SGHVS, CDR2 FQNEAQ. This CDR3 is CASSLAAAGQGSKNTQYF. The CDR3 DNA reads TGTGCCAGCAGCTTAGCCGCTGCAGGACAGGGGTCTAAAAATACGCAGTATTTT.

Written as DNA, the CDR3 is TGTGCCAGCAGCAAAGACAGGGCCCCAGGGGGGCAGTTCTTC. Translation gives CASSKDRAPGGQFF. The rearrangement uses TRBV6-2 or TRBV6-3 and TRBJ2-1; the match to TRBD1 covers 7 bases. J lost 12 bases, V lost 6 bases, and 14 bases had no gene match. The CDR3 has 14 amino acids. The germline CDR1 and CDR2 sequences are MNHEY and SVGEGT.

In DNA, the CDR3 is TGTGCCAGTACCACCCCCAGGGGCAATCAGCCCCAGCATTTT. The encoded protein is CASTTPRGNQPQHF. The chain couples TRBV19 to TRBJ1-5; D possibly corresponds to TRBD1 (5 bases). CDR1 is LNHDA, CDR2 SQIVND, per germline (reference sequence). V was trimmed by 7 bases and J by 2 bases, leaving 12 bases between them. This CDR3 is built from 14 residues.